This T cell receptor (beta chain) was obtained from a study of cytomegalovirus exposure and HLA in healthy donors. The study ran its PCR with 60 Vbeta and 13 Jbeta primers. Repertoires were generated with immunoSEQ multiplex PCR, while TCRdb's copy carries only in-frame clones and drops some. This sample has approximately 100,000 clones; 65% to 75% occur once, and the top ten carry around 5%. The sequencing sample was made of PBMCs. The sequence was collected from a woman between 18 and 29 years old in good health and CMV-seropositive.

CDR3 amino acids: CATSRDIVNTEAFF. In nucleotides, the CDR3 is TGTGCCACCAGCAGAGATATAGTGAACACTGAAGCTTTCTTT. V gene TRBV15 combines with J gene TRBJ1-1; D remains ambiguous. The V end lost 0 bases, the J end lost 0 bases, and 5 bases lay between the germline ends. Per germline, CDR1 LNHNV and CDR2 YYDKDF (reference sequence). This CDR3 spans 14 amino acids.